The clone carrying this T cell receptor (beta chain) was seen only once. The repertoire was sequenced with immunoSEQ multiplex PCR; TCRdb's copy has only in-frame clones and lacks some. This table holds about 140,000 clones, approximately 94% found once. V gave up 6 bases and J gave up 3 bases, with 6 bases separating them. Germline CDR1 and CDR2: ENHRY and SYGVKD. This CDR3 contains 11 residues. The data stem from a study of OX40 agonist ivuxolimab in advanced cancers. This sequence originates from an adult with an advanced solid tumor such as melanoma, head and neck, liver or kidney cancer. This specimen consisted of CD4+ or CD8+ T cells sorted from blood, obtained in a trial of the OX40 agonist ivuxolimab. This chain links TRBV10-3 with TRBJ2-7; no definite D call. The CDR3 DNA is TGTGCCATCAGAAACAGCTACGAGCAGTACTTC. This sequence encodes CAIRNSYEQYF.